Following are 8 T cell receptor beta chains from one sample sequenced in a study of cytomegalovirus exposure and HLA in healthy donors. PCR amplification relied on 60 Vbeta primers (plus 13 Jbeta primers). Sequencing was performed with immunoSEQ multiplex PCR; in TCRdb, only in-frame clones are kept and a portion is missing. This table holds fewer than 200,000 clones, around 86% found once. Sequencing was carried out using PBMCs. These receptors were obtained from a male donor in good health and CMV-seronegative.

The chain joins TRBV19 to TRBJ2-7; tentatively, D is TRBD1 (6 bases). V was cut by 6 bases and J by 2 bases, with 17 bases left in between. The CDR3 sequence is 15 residues long. CDR1 is LNHDA, CDR2 SQIVND, per germline (reference sequence). CDR3 region: CASSGKQGRPYEQYF. The CDR3 DNA reads as TGTGCCAGTAGCGGTAAACAGGGAAGACCCTACGAGCAGTACTTC.

This chain uses TRBV5-4 with TRBJ2-7, with 8 bases identical to TRBD1. The CDR3 is made up of 15 amino acids. V lost 4 bases to trimming and J lost 5 bases; unmatched junction nucleotides: 11. CDR1 is SGHNT and CDR2 is YYREEE in the germline V gene (reference sequence). CDR3 loop: CASSKFRDRFDEQYF. CDR3 in DNA: TGTGCCAGCAGCAAGTTCCGGGACAGGTTCGACGAGCAGTACTTC.

The DNA of the CDR3 is TGTGCCAGCAGTGTGGGACAATCGAACACTGAAGCTTTCTTT. Encoded protein: CASSVGQSNTEAFF. The gene calls are TRBV2 and TRBJ1-1, with a weak D call TRBD1 (6 bases). Trimming shortened V by 4 bases and J by 1 base, and 10 bases separated the two germline ends. Germline V CDR1 and CDR2: SNHLY, FYNNEI. The CDR3 loop spans 14 amino acids.

J is TRBJ1-5 and V is TRBV19; TRBD1 agrees at 7 bases. Per the germline V gene, CDR1 is LNHDA and CDR2 is SQIVND (reference sequence). Trimming at V came to 3 bases and at J to 5 bases, leaving 10 bases not matched to a gene. The CDR3 length is 16 residues. The CDR3 spells CASSIGFGGGYQPQHF. As DNA, the CDR3 is TGTGCCAGTAGTATTGGTTTTGGAGGGGGCTATCAGCCCCAGCATTTT.

V usage is TRBV5-1 and J usage is TRBJ2-7; 7 bases are a match to TRBD1. V was pared by 2 bases and J by 2 bases, with 7 bases of the junction left unmatched. The CDR3 has 15 amino acids. Germline assignment: CDR1 SGHRS and CDR2 YFSETQ. The CDR3 region is CASSFQQGLTYEQYF. CDR3 bases: TGCGCCAGCAGCTTCCAACAGGGGCTCACCTACGAGCAGTACTTC. Combining the CDR3 with reference TRBV5-1 and TRBJ2-7 gives the whole variable domain KAGVTQTPRYLIKTRGQQVTLSCSPISGHRSVSWYQQTPGQGLQFLFEYFSETQRNKGNFPGRFSGRQFSNSRSEMNVSTLELGDSALYLCASSFQQGLTYEQYFGPGTRLTVT.

This sequence joins TRBV18 and TRBJ1-2; 7 positions agree with TRBD1. V lost 3 bases and J lost 6; bases outside the gene matches: 13. This CDR3 region has 16 residues. Germline V gene sequence: CDR1 KGHSH, CDR2 LQKENI. CDR3 protein: CASSPRNGQDEDGYTF. In nucleotides, the CDR3 is TGTGCCAGCTCACCCCGAAACGGACAGGACGAGGATGGCTACACCTTC. The whole variable domain, remainder taken from reference TRBV18 and TRBJ1-2, is NAGVMQNPRHLVRRRGQEARLRCSPMKGHSHVYWYRQLPEEGLKFMVYLQKENIIDESGMPKERFSAEFPKEGPSILRIQQVVRGDSAAYFCASSPRNGQDEDGYTFGSGTRLTVV.

This chain joins TRBV19 and TRBJ1-1, with a possible D match to TRBD1 (6 bases). The CDR3 length is 15 residues. CDR1 is LNHDA, CDR2 SQIVND, per germline (reference sequence). The V end lost 0 bases, the J end lost 2 bases, and 10 bases lay between the germline ends. CDR3 coding DNA: TGTGCCAGTAGTATAGACGGGGGGCATAACACTGAAGCTTTCTTT. Translating gives CASSIDGGHNTEAFF.

This clone was picked up one time. The chain combines TRBV5-4 with TRBJ2-3; TRBD2 matches at 8 bases. The junction had 6 bases not matched to a gene; V was cut back by 4 bases and J by 2 bases. The CDR3 runs 15 residues. Germline V gives CDR1 SGHNT, CDR2 YYREEE (reference sequence). The CDR3 here is CASSTGGLNTDTQYF. The CDR3 DNA reads as TGTGCCAGCAGCACGGGGGGGCTTAACACAGATACGCAGTATTTT.